The next 21 T cell receptor beta chains were all read from a single sample in a study of CD8 T cells in Susac syndrome. RNA, at about 0.45 to 1 ug, was reverse transcribed with random hexamers. TCRdb re-derived calls from the immunoSEQ multiplex PCR reads in MiXCR, one entry per CDR3 protein. The sample contains approximately 140,000 distinct CDR3 sequences, approximately 95% of which appear only once. The sequenced sample consisted of CD4+ T cells from PBMCs. The receptors were sampled from a human donor with multiple sclerosis.

The chain joins TRBV3-1 to TRBJ2-1, with D perhaps matching TRBD1 (6 bases). This CDR3 has 12 residues. V was pared by 4 bases and J by 15 bases, with 16 bases between. Germline CDR1 and CDR2: LGHDT and YNNKEL (reference sequence). DNA for the CDR3: TGTGCCAGCAGCCCGGCAAGGACAGTTCCGTTCTTC. Translating it yields CASSPARTVPFF.

The V gene is TRBV29-1, the J gene TRBJ1-1, with 9 bases identical to TRBD1. In germline, CDR1 is SQVTM, CDR2 ANQGSEA. This CDR3 contains 13 residues. J gave up 5 bases and V 6 bases, and 7 bases lay outside the gene matches. CDR3 coding DNA: TGCAGCGTGGCTGGGACAGGGAGGACTGAAGCTTTCTTT. The encoded protein is CSVAGTGRTEAFF.

The chain links TRBV20-1 to TRBJ1-1; 8 bases line up with TRBD1. Trimming at V came to 4 bases and at J to 3 bases, leaving 10 bases not matched to a gene. CDR3 length equals 15 residues. CDR1 and CDR2 (germline): DFQATT, SNEGSKA (reference sequence). CDR3 nucleotide sequence: TGCAGTGCTAAAAAGGGACAGGCGAGCTACACTGAAGCTTTCTTT. Amino acid sequence: CSAKKGQASYTEAFF.

The gene calls are TRBV20-1 and TRBJ2-7; TRBD2 matches at 8 bases. V shed 6 bases and J 7 bases; nucleotides not matched to a gene: 8. The CDR3 spans 12 residues. The germline CDR1 and CDR2 sequences are DFQATT and SNEGSKA (reference sequence). For the CDR3, the DNA is TGCAGTGCGGCACGGGAGGGTAAGGAGCAGTACTTC. Protein product: CSAAREGKEQYF.

The CDR3 nucleotides read TGTGCCAGCAGCGTAGGGGGTATCTCCTACAATGAGCAGTTCTTC. The encoded protein is CASSVGGISYNEQFF. The V gene is TRBV9, the J gene TRBJ2-1; no reliable D call. Trimming cost V 0 bases and J 0 bases, with 7 bases left between them. The CDR3 has 15 residues. Germline values: CDR1 SGDLS, CDR2 YYNGEE.

The rearrangement links TRBV7-2 to TRBJ2-1; 9 nucleotides agree with TRBD2. V was pared by 4 bases and J by 6 bases, with 10 bases of the junction left unmatched. Germline V gene data show CDR1 as SGHTA and CDR2 as FQGNSA. This CDR3 has 16 residues. As DNA, the CDR3 is TGTGCCAGCAGCTCCCGGCGGGGGGGCCTGAGCAATGAGCAGTTCTTC. As protein: CASSSRRGGLSNEQFF.

The CDR3 reads CASSFLDDPMNTEAFF. CDR3 nucleotides: TGTGCCAGCAGTTTCCTTGACGACCCTATGAACACTGAAGCTTTCTTT. The V call is TRBV27, the J call TRBJ1-1, with D uncertain. The CDR3 is 16 amino acids. The germline CDR1 and CDR2 sequences are MNHEY and SMNVEV (reference sequence). V was clipped by 3 bases and J by 0 bases, with 14 bases between them.

The V call is TRBV28, the J call TRBJ2-5, with a tentative D call TRBD1 (6 bases). Trimming cost V 6 bases and J 10 bases, with 24 bases left between them. The length of the CDR3 is 15 residues. Germline CDR1 and CDR2: MDHEN and SYDVKM. In DNA form, the CDR3 reads TGTGCCAGCAGAAAACGGACAGTGCCCCAAGAGGGCCAGTACTTC. It encodes CASRKRTVPQEGQYF.

The chain has TRBV14 and TRBJ2-1, with 9 bases matching TRBD2. Trimming cost V 0 bases and J 6 bases; bases outside gene matches: 3. Per the germline V gene, CDR1 is SGHDN and CDR2 is FVKESK. The CDR3 extends over 15 amino acids. CDR3 sequence (DNA): TGTGCCAGCAGCCAAGATATACTAGCGGGCAATGAGCAGTTCTTC. Its translation: CASSQDILAGNEQFF.

The chain joins TRBV6-2 or TRBV6-3 to TRBJ2-7; tentative D call: TRBD2 (6 bases). Germline V CDR1 and CDR2: MNHEY, SVGEGT. The CDR3 has 14 residues. Trimming stripped 8 bases from V and 0 bases from J, with 14 bases between. CDR3 in DNA: TGTGCCAGCTCCACGGCGGGGAGCTCCTACGAGCAGTACTTC. Amino acid sequence: CASSTAGSSYEQYF.

V gene TRBV20-1 combines with J gene TRBJ1-3; the D gene is possibly TRBD1 (6 bases). Trimming took 1 base from V and 3 from J, leaving 10 bases between them. The CDR3 length is 14 residues. Germline CDR1 and CDR2: DFQATT and SNEGSKA (reference sequence). The CDR3 coding sequence is TGCAGTGCTAGAGTCCGAGGGGGTGGAAACACCATATATTTT. It yields the protein CSARVRGGGNTIYF.

J is TRBJ2-7 and V is TRBV12-3 or TRBV12-4; 14 bases agree with TRBD2. The length of the CDR3 is 15 residues. J gave up 7 bases and V 6 bases, and 8 bases lay outside the gene matches. CDR3 bases: TGTGCCAGCAGCCGGACTAGCGGGAGGTCCGGTGAGCAGTACTTC. It yields the protein CASSRTSGRSGEQYF.

This clonotype was detected a few times. This rearrangement joins TRBV7-2 to TRBJ2-4; D unresolved. Germline V lookup: CDR1 SGHTA, CDR2 FQGNSA. Trimming removed 5 bases from V and 8 bases from J, with 10 bases in between. This CDR3 is 12 amino acids long. The CDR3 sequence is CASSPLVYIQYF. The CDR3 bases are TGTGCCAGCAGCCCGTTAGTATACATTCAGTACTTC.

This clonotype showed up just once. V and J are TRBV2 and TRBJ1-1; TRBD1 is a possible D gene (5 bases). The CDR3 is 13 residues long. CDR1 is SNHLY, CDR2 FYNNEI, per germline. With 6 bases removed from V and 1 base from J, the gap between germline ends came to 9 bases. For the CDR3, the DNA is TGTGCCAGCAGACGGGACCCGAACACTGAAGCTTTCTTT. As protein: CASRRDPNTEAFF.

The V call is TRBV12-3 or TRBV12-4, the J call TRBJ1-5; 8 bases are a match to TRBD1. Germline trimming cut 6 bases from V and 3 bases from J; bases unmatched to any gene: 10. The CDR3 length is 16 residues. CDR3: CASSPRGRENNQPQHF. The CDR3 DNA sequence: TGTGCCAGCAGCCCCAGGGGGCGAGAAAACAATCAGCCCCAGCATTTT.

CDR3 nucleotide sequence: TGTGCCTGGGACCAACGTCTCAACGAGCAGTACTTC. The encoded protein is CAWDQRLNEQYF. The chain combines TRBV30 with TRBJ2-7; the D is unclear. Germline V gene data show CDR1 as GTSNPN and CDR2 as SVGIG (reference sequence). Trimming removed 5 bases at V and 5 bases at J, with 13 bases between. The CDR3 consists of 12 residues.

The chain recombines TRBV18 with TRBJ1-6; a possible D gene is TRBD1 (5 bases). Trimming pared 1 base from V and 4 bases from J, leaving 11 bases between. Per the germline V gene, CDR1 is KGHSH and CDR2 is LQKENI. The CDR3 totals 16 residues. The chain's CDR3 is CASSPQGSGYNSPLHF. For the CDR3, the DNA is TGTGCCAGCTCACCACAGGGGTCTGGATATAATTCACCCCTCCACTTT. Variable domain in full (rest from reference TRBV18 and TRBJ1-6): NAGVMQNPRHLVRRRGQEARLRCSPMKGHSHVYWYRQLPEEGLKFMVYLQKENIIDESGMPKERFSAEFPKEGPSILRIQQVVRGDSAAYFCASSPQGSGYNSPLHFGNGTRLTVT.

This rearrangement joins TRBV7-9 to TRBJ2-4; 10 nucleotides match TRBD1. Trimming cost V 9 bases and J 0 bases; bases outside gene matches: 14. Germline CDR1 is SEHNR and CDR2 is FQNEAQ (reference sequence). The CDR3 loop spans 18 amino acids. CDR3 nucleotides: TGTGCCAGTGTCCCCGGACAGGGGGAAGCTCTAGCCAAAAACATTCAGTACTTC. As protein: CASVPGQGEALAKNIQYF.

V and J are TRBV3-1 and TRBJ1-1, with D possibly matching TRBD1 (6 bases). Germline V gene data show CDR1 as LGHDT and CDR2 as YNNKEL (reference sequence). V shed 10 bases and J shed 0 bases, with 15 bases lying between them. This CDR3 has 14 amino acids. CDR3 DNA sequence: TGTGCCACAAAATTAGGACAGATGAACACTGAAGCTTTCTTT. This translates into CATKLGQMNTEAFF.

The genes are TRBV13 and TRBJ1-2; TRBD1 matches at 9 bases. Germline V gene sequence: CDR1 PRHDT, CDR2 FYEKMQ (reference sequence). The V and J ends lost 5 bases and 8 bases, in that order; junction bases with no gene match: 18. The CDR3 contains 17 residues. CDR3 protein: CASSPMGTGRLVQGYTF. As DNA, the CDR3 is TGTGCCAGCAGCCCAATGGGGACAGGGCGACTTGTACAAGGCTACACCTTC.

This chain links TRBV20-1 with TRBJ2-6; D ambiguous. Trimming cost V 6 bases and J 1 base, with 4 bases left between them. The CDR3 is made up of 12 amino acids. Germline V CDR1 and CDR2: DFQATT, SNEGSKA (reference sequence). DNA for the CDR3: TGCAGTGCCATATCTGGGGCCAACGTCCTGACTTTC. Protein: CSAISGANVLTF.